The clone carrying this T cell receptor (beta chain) was picked up a small number of times. Some clones are missing from TCRdb's copy, which holds only in-frame ones; the method was immunoSEQ multiplex PCR. The data contain tens of thousands of clones, roughly 90% of them singletons. The data originate from a study of control samples from healthy donors and cancer patients. Trimming left V 0 bases short and J 0 bases short, with 15 bases between. In germline, CDR1 is SGHRS, CDR2 YFSETQ. This CDR3 spans 17 amino acids. The sequence was collected from a woman between 55 and 75 years old with head and neck cancer. The chain joins TRBV5-1 to TRBJ1-1; D might be TRBD1 (5 bases). The sample consisted of PBMCs. CDR3 in DNA: TGCGCCAGCAGCTTGGGACCCGCGACAGAGATGAACACTGAAGCTTTCTTT. Amino acids: CASSLGPATEMNTEAFF.